A selection of T cell receptor beta chains follows, all from one sample in a study of CD8+ T cells in alopecia areata. Here immunoSEQ multiplex PCR was the method, and the copy in TCRdb shows in-frame clones only, minus some. The profile shows almost 250,000 clones, roughly two thirds of them singletons. Sequencing was performed on CD4+ T cells sorted from blood, taken at week 0. The receptors shown here come from a human donor with alopecia areata. CDR3s include the opening cysteine and the closing phenylalanine or tryptophan. Each record gives: CDR3 DNA, CDR3 protein, clone size, V gene, D gene, J gene. A D gene is named only where the DNA matches it firmly. Only some rows state a clone size, as once, few, many or a class for expanded clones.

cdr3_nt: TGTGCCAGCTCACCTCGGACAGTGATCGGCTACACCTTC; cdr3_aa: CASSPRTVIGYTF; clone_size: NA; v_call: TRBV18; d_call: NA; j_call: TRBJ1-2
cdr3_nt: TGCAGCGTTGCGGGGGCTGCAGATACGCAGTATTTT; cdr3_aa: CSVAGAADTQYF; clone_size: NA; v_call: TRBV29-1; d_call: NA; j_call: TRBJ2-3
cdr3_nt: TGCAGTGTATTAGGCACTGAAGCTTTCTTT; cdr3_aa: CSVLGTEAFF; clone_size: NA; v_call: TRBV20-1; d_call: NA; j_call: TRBJ1-1
cdr3_nt: TGTGCCAGCAGCTTATGGTGGGCACAGGCGACCGGGGAGCTGTTTTTT; cdr3_aa: CASSLWWAQATGELFF; clone_size: NA; v_call: TRBV7-2; d_call: NA; j_call: TRBJ2-2
cdr3_nt: TGTGCCTGGAGCAGGGCGAACACCGGGGAGCTGTTTTTT; cdr3_aa: CAWSRANTGELFF; clone_size: few; v_call: TRBV30; d_call: NA; j_call: TRBJ2-2
cdr3_nt: TGTGCCAGCAGTTACAAGGAAGGGGGCTCGGGGTATTTT; cdr3_aa: CASSYKEGGSGYF; clone_size: few; v_call: TRBV6-5; d_call: TRBD1; j_call: TRBJ2-3
cdr3_nt: TGTGCCAGCAGCCCCCCGACCGGGACCGCAACAGATACGCAGTATTTT; cdr3_aa: CASSPPTGTATDTQYF; clone_size: NA; v_call: TRBV7-9; d_call: NA; j_call: TRBJ2-3
cdr3_nt: TGTGCCTGGAACCCCCCCCGACAGTTCTATGGCTACACCTTC; cdr3_aa: CAWNPPRQFYGYTF; clone_size: NA; v_call: TRBV30; d_call: NA; j_call: TRBJ1-2
cdr3_nt: TGTGCCAGCAGCCAAGAGGGACGACAGGGCAATGAAAAACTGTTTTTT; cdr3_aa: CASSQEGRQGNEKLFF; clone_size: NA; v_call: TRBV4-2; d_call: TRBD1; j_call: TRBJ1-4
cdr3_nt: TGTGCCAGCTCGGCCGGGACGGGCTATGGCTACACCTTC; cdr3_aa: CASSAGTGYGYTF; clone_size: NA; v_call: TRBV18; d_call: NA; j_call: TRBJ1-2
cdr3_nt: TGTGCCAGCAGCCAAAACAACAGAGGCTACACCTTC; cdr3_aa: CASSQNNRGYTF; clone_size: once; v_call: TRBV14; d_call: NA; j_call: TRBJ1-2
cdr3_nt: TGCAGCGTTTCCCAGGTCATGAACACTGAAGCTTTCTTT; cdr3_aa: CSVSQVMNTEAFF; clone_size: NA; v_call: TRBV29-1; d_call: NA; j_call: TRBJ1-1
cdr3_nt: TGCAGCGTTATCCCAACCCCCGGGGGGCCCGAGACCCAGTACTTC; cdr3_aa: CSVIPTPGGPETQYF; clone_size: few; v_call: TRBV29-1; d_call: NA; j_call: TRBJ2-5
cdr3_nt: TGTGCCAGCAGCTTAAAAACATACGTCCTTGGGAATGAGCAGTTCTTC; cdr3_aa: CASSLKTYVLGNEQFF; clone_size: once; v_call: TRBV7-8; d_call: NA; j_call: TRBJ2-1
cdr3_nt: TGCAGCGCCCGGACAGGGGAGAACACTGAAGCTTTCTTT; cdr3_aa: CSARTGENTEAFF; clone_size: NA; v_call: TRBV29-1; d_call: TRBD1; j_call: TRBJ1-1
cdr3_nt: TGCGCCAGCAGCCAAGAGGCCTGGCAGGGGGCCGGGGAGCTGTTTTTT; cdr3_aa: CASSQEAWQGAGELFF; clone_size: NA; v_call: TRBV4-1; d_call: TRBD1; j_call: TRBJ2-2
cdr3_nt: TGTGCCTGGAAGGGATATAACACTGAAGCTTTCTTT; cdr3_aa: CAWKGYNTEAFF; clone_size: NA; v_call: TRBV30; d_call: NA; j_call: TRBJ1-1
cdr3_nt: TGCAGCGTTGTGCTGGATGTGGAGACCCAGTACTTC; cdr3_aa: CSVVLDVETQYF; clone_size: few; v_call: TRBV29-1; d_call: NA; j_call: TRBJ2-5
cdr3_nt: TGTGCCAGCAGTTTTACAGGGGTTGGAGGCTACACCTTC; cdr3_aa: CASSFTGVGGYTF; clone_size: few; v_call: TRBV27; d_call: TRBD1; j_call: TRBJ1-2